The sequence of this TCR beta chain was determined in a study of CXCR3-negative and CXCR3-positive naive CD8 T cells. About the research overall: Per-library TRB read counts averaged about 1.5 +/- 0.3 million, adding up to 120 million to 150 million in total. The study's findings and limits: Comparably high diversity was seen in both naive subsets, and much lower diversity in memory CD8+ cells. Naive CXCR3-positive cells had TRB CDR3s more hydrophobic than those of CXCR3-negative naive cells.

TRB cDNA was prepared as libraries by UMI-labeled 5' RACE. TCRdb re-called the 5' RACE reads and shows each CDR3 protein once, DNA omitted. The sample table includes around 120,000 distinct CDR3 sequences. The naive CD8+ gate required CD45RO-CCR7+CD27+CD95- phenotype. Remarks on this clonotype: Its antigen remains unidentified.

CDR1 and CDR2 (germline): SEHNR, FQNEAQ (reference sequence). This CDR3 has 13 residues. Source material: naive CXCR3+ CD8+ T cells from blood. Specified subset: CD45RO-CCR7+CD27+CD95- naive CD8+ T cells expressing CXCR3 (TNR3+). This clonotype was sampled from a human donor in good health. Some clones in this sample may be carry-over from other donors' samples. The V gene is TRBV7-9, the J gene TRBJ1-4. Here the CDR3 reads CASMRATNEKLFF.